This TCR beta chain was sequenced during a study of blood T cell repertoires in COVID-19. Study in general: Acute-phase and convalescent COVID-19 samples originated in the United States, Italy and Spain.

Participants spanned ages about 18 to 90 years and resided in around 25 US areas. Symptom resolution, clearance, or two negative PCRs marked the recovered donors of Cohort 3. The table came from immunoSEQ multiplex PCR; TCRdb's copy has only in-frame clones and leaves some out. This table has 150,000 or so clones, around four fifths appearing once. CDR1 and CDR2 from the germline V gene are WSHSY and SAAADI. The CDR3 contains 14 residues. With 4 bases clipped from V and 10 bases from J, the junction kept 7 bases outside the gene matches. V usage is TRBV10-2 and J usage is TRBJ1-6, with 7 bases lining up with TRBD1. This TCR was sampled from a woman aged 45-65 years who had recovered from COVID-19. The sample was PBMCs or T cells enriched from blood (not recorded which). The CDR3 DNA follows: TGCGCCAGCAGTGCTACAGGGGAAGGCTCACCCCTCCACTTT. Encoded protein: CASSATGEGSPLHF.